The present TCR beta chain was sequenced within a study of cytomegalovirus exposure and HLA in healthy donors. Overall study: Counted in an early data release were some 81 million unique TCRs from HLA-typed donors.

PCR was performed using 60 Vbeta and 13 Jbeta primers. Per the study methods: An analysis performed later counted 74 million or so unique TCR beta chains (roughly 9.9 million of them shared). Only in-frame clones appear in the TCRdb table, and some are missing; sequencing was by immunoSEQ multiplex PCR. V, J and clone size are taken as reported in that table, and D and trimming were inferred from the DNA itself. The table includes 110,000 to 150,000 clones, around 80% detected once. Likely unrecorded immune exposures existed in these nominally healthy donors. About this clone itself: The sample holds other DNA sequences that translate to the same CDR3.

Input material: PBMCs. This TCR was recovered from a man between 18 and 35 years old in good health and CMV-seropositive.

CDR3 bases: TGTGCCAGCAGCTTCGCCTATAAGGGGGCCAACGTCCTGACTTTC. Its protein product is CASSFAYKGANVLTF. The chain carries TRBV13 and TRBJ2-6, with D uncertain. The CDR3 extends over 15 amino acids. The germline V gene has CDR1 PRHDT and CDR2 FYEKMQ (reference sequence). V lost 3 bases and J 4 bases, leaving 10 bases between the germline ends.